Below, 3 T cell receptor beta chains from the same sample are listed, as sequenced in a study of cytomegalovirus exposure and HLA in healthy donors. The PCR used 60 Vbeta and 13 Jbeta primers. The table came from immunoSEQ multiplex PCR; TCRdb's copy has only in-frame clones and leaves some out. The sample contains 100,000 to 120,000 clones, roughly 76% of which appear only once. Sequenced: PBMCs. These receptors came from a man aged 25 to 40 in good health and CMV-seropositive.

This clone was observed at least ten times. The chain employs TRBV18 and TRBJ1-1, with 7 bases identical to TRBD1. Germline assignment: CDR1 KGHSH and CDR2 LQKENI. This CDR3 comprises 15 residues. The V gene end was trimmed by 2 bases and the J gene end by 5 bases; junction bases not matched to a gene: 8. The CDR3 DNA reads TGTGCCAGCTCACCAGGTCTCGACAGGGAGACTGAAGCTTTCTTT. It translates to CASSPGLDRETEAFF.

The rearrangement uses TRBV7-9 and TRBJ1-2; 7 bases are a match to TRBD1. After removal of 5 bases from V and 5 bases from J, the junction contained 8 bases not matched to a gene. Germline CDR1 is SEHNR and CDR2 is FQNEAQ (reference sequence). This CDR3 spans 14 amino acids. CDR3 residues: CASSIDRVGYGYTF. CDR3 DNA: TGTGCCAGCAGCATAGACAGGGTAGGATATGGCTACACCTTC.

The chain couples TRBV7-2 to TRBJ2-7; D call uncertain. Looked up from germline, CDR1 is SGHTA and CDR2 is FQGNSA. The CDR3 is 13 residues long. Trimming took 5 bases from V and 3 from J, leaving 11 bases between them. The CDR3 bases are TGTGCCAGCAGCCTGAATCGGTACTACGAGCAGTACTTC. This sequence encodes CASSLNRYYEQYF.